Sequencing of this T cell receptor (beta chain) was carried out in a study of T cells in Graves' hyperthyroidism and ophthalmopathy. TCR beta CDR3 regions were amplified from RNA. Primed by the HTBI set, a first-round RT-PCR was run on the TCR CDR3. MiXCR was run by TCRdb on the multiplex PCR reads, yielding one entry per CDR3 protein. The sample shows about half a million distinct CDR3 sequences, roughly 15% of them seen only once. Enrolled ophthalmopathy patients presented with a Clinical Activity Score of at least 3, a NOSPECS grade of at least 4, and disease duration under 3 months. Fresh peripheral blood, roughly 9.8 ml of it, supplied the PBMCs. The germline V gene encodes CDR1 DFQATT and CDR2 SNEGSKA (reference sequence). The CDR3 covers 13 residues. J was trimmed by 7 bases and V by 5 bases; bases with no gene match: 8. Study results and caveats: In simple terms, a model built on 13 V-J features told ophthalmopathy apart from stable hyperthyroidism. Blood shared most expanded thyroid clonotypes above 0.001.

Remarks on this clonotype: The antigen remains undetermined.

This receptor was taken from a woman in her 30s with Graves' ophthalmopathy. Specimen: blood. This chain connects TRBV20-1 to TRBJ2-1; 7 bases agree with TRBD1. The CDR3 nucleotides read TGCAGTGCTCCCTGGGACAGTGGTAATGAGCAGTTCTTC. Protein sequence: CSAPWDSGNEQFF.